The clone carrying this T cell receptor (beta chain) was observed a handful of times. Its specificity is unknown. A 5'RACE reaction primed in the constant segment made cDNA libraries of TCR alpha and TCR beta, and these carried sample barcodes and UMIs. In TCRdb, the 5' RACE reads were re-called with MiXCR into one record per CDR3 protein. The sample lists roughly 29,000 distinct CDR3 sequences; around 7% were seen once. V was pared by 5 bases and J by 4 bases, with 5 bases of the junction left unmatched. The CDR3 totals 14 residues. Germline CDR1 and CDR2: SEHNR and FQNEAQ (reference sequence). The sample originates from a study of T-cell memory formation after mild COVID-19. The study, taken as a whole, reports: Balance between CD4 and CD8 was seen in clones contracting day 15 to 85, and a CD4+ lean was seen in later expanders. Second-wave clones reaching peak frequency on day 37 lacked confirmed SARS-CoV-2 specificity. Researchers report contracting CD4+ clones mostly in CM and EM, with CD8+ clones in EMRA.

The source material was PBMCs or a T cell subset sorted from them (not recorded which). The TCR was taken from an adult woman who had mild COVID-19 (a few samples of this study predate the infection). Cell type and time point are not known. The rearrangement links TRBV7-9 to TRBJ1-1; 9 positions match TRBD1. DNA for the CDR3: TGTGCCAGCAGCCTGGACAGGGGAAGCACTGAAGCTTTCTTT. It specifies CASSLDRGSTEAFF.